This T cell receptor beta chain was observed in a study of OX40 agonist ivuxolimab in advanced cancers. Study in general: The patients' treatment was ivuxolimab, an agonistic anti-OX40 (CD134) antibody. A male proportion of about 86% was recorded, with mean age 60 years and range roughly 23 to 79. General study findings and limits: Low clonal expansion, among the lowest seen, marked partial responders at 0.1-3.0 mg/kg.

Here immunoSEQ multiplex PCR was the method, and the copy in TCRdb shows in-frame clones only, minus some. The sample lists about 48,000 clones; around 84% were seen once. V gave up 7 bases and J gave up 8 bases, with 15 bases separating them. Germline-derived CDR1 and CDR2 are SNHLY and FYNNEI. The CDR3 loop spans 13 amino acids. Remarks on this clone: The target antigen is unknown.

The material was CD4+ or CD8+ T cells sorted from blood, obtained in a trial of the OX40 agonist ivuxolimab. This receptor was taken from an adult with an advanced solid tumor such as melanoma, head and neck, liver or kidney cancer. The chain couples TRBV2 to TRBJ1-5, with D possibly TRBD1 on 6 matching bases. CDR3 coding DNA: TGTGCCAGCAATGGGGGGGCCCAGGAGCCCCAGCATTTT. Its protein product is CASNGGAQEPQHF.